These 6 T cell receptor beta chains originate from one sample sequenced in a study of spatial heterogeneity in lung cancer. Study-level results: Tumoral mutation counts were tracked by counts of expanded intratumoral alpha and beta TCRs.

No antigen is known for these receptors. Time point noted: sample taken at primary tumor resection. TCRdb reprocessed the 5' RACE reads via MiXCR and lists one record per CDR3 protein. The sample gives about 9,800 distinct CDR3 sequences, about 6.9% of which show up once; around 10% is in the top ten. This sample comprised lung tumor tissue, obtained at surgery. The receptors were gathered from a male donor with early-stage non-small cell lung cancer.

In its sample, this clonotype was seen many times. The rearrangement uses TRBV27 and TRBJ2-5, with no clear D. The CDR3 is 14 amino acids. Trimming took off 4 bases at V and 4 bases at J, with 13 bases between the two ends. Germline CDR1 MNHEY, CDR2 SMNVEV (reference sequence). CDR3 in amino acids: CASSSPSQGETQYF. The CDR3 DNA reads as TGTGCCAGCAGTTCCCCCTCACAAGGAGAGACCCAGTACTTC.

The chain carries TRBV28 and TRBJ2-2; possibly TRBD1 or TRBD2 for D (6 bases each). The V end was cut by 8 bases, the J end by 5 bases, with 21 bases between. The CDR3 is 16 residues long. Germline CDR1 reads MDHEN; CDR2 reads SYDVKM. The CDR3 sequence is CASGSSSGAGTGELFF. CDR3 nucleotides: TGTGCCAGCGGTTCCTCTTCGGGGGCGGGAACCGGGGAGCTGTTTTTT.

Ten or more counts support this clonotype. The chain recombines TRBV2 with TRBJ1-6; D may be TRBD1 (6 bases). Germline V gene lookup returns CDR1 SNHLY and CDR2 FYNNEI. The CDR3 runs 14 residues. Deletions cut 5 bases from V and 14 bases from J, with 19 bases between. The CDR3 sequence: CASSRTAPLGALHF. The CDR3 DNA is TGTGCCAGCAGTAGGACAGCCCCCTTGGGGGCCCTCCACTTT.

This clonotype was detected ten times or more. CDR3 loop: CASRAGVTDTQYF. Here the CDR3 DNA reads TGTGCCAGCAGGGCGGGAGTGACAGATACGCAGTATTTT. V and J are TRBV27 and TRBJ2-3; 7 bases are shared with TRBD2. CDR1 is MNHEY and CDR2 is SMNVEV in the germline V gene (reference sequence). The V and J ends lost 6 bases and 3 bases, in that order; junction bases with no gene match: 3. This CDR3 region has 13 residues.

This clonotype is judged medium-sized. The chain has TRBV5-1 and TRBJ1-1, with no clear D. V was trimmed by 7 bases and J by 0 bases, leaving 16 bases between them. The CDR3 consists of 15 residues. Germline V gives CDR1 SGHRS, CDR2 YFSETQ. This CDR3 is CASSLGVLMNTEAFF. The DNA of the CDR3 is TGCGCCAGCTCATTAGGCGTACTAATGAACACTGAAGCTTTCTTT.

J is TRBJ1-1 and V is TRBV14; D not resolved. The CDR3 contains 11 residues. V lost 1 base and J lost 10, with 7 bases in between. Germline V gene sequence: CDR1 SGHDN, CDR2 FVKESK. The CDR3: CASSQGWLAFF. The DNA for the CDR3 is TGTGCCAGCAGCCAAGGGTGGTTAGCTTTCTTT.